These T cell receptor beta chains were read from a single sample in a study of CD8 T cells in Susac syndrome. TCRdb redid the calling of the immunoSEQ multiplex PCR reads with MiXCR, one entry per CDR3 protein. Here the sample spans fewer than 80,000 distinct CDR3 sequences, less than 95% being singletons. Sequenced: CD8+ T cells from PBMCs. The receptors here all came from a human donor with Susac syndrome. CDR3s include the opening cysteine and the closing phenylalanine or tryptophan. The order of the fields is J gene, CDR3 length, clone size, V gene, D gene, CDR3 DNA, CDR3 protein. The D gene is left open where the match is weak. Only some rows state a clone size, as once, few, many or a class for expanded clones.

>TRBJ2-1|11|.|TRBV6-2/TRBV6-3|TRBD2
TGTGCCAGCTGGGGGGGATCCGAGCAGTTCTTC
CASWGGSEQFF
>TRBJ1-5|12|.|TRBV20-1|.
TGCAGTGCTAGCGCTAGCAATCAGCCCCAGCATTTT
CSASASNQPQHF
>TRBJ2-3|15|.|TRBV12-3/TRBV12-4|.
TGTGCCAGCAGTTTACTACTGGCTAGCACAGATACGCAGTATTTT
CASSLLLASTDTQYF
>TRBJ2-1|14|.|TRBV23-1|.
TGCGCCAGCCAGTCCAGGGAGGAGGTCAATGAGCAGTTCTTC
CASQSREEVNEQFF
>TRBJ2-3|11|.|TRBV12-3/TRBV12-4|.
TGTGCCAGCAGTTTACTCCCCCATATGTATTTT
CASSLLPHMYF
>TRBJ2-1|15|.|TRBV24-1|TRBD2
TGTGCCACTAATCTTAGCGGGGTCTCCTACAATGAGCAGTTCTTC
CATNLSGVSYNEQFF
>TRBJ1-2|15|.|TRBV13|.
TGTGCCAGCAGCTTAGGCCGAGGACGGGGCTATGGCTACACCTTC
CASSLGRGRGYGYTF
>TRBJ2-1|16|.|TRBV10-2|TRBD1
TGCGCCAGCAGTCACACAGGGCAGGGGGTTACCCATGAGCAGTTCTTC
CASSHTGQGVTHEQFF
>TRBJ1-6|15|once|TRBV5-1|.
TGCGCCAGCAGCCCGACGGGGCCCCATAATTCACCCCTCCACTTT
CASSPTGPHNSPLHF
>TRBJ2-5|14|.|TRBV11-2|.
TGTGCCAGCACTTCACCGGACAGTGGAGAGACCCAGTACTTC
CASTSPDSGETQYF
>TRBJ2-3|15|.|TRBV20-1|TRBD2
TGCAGTGCTCTAGGACTAGCGGGAGAGACAGATACGCAGTATTTT
CSALGLAGETDTQYF
>TRBJ1-5|12|.|TRBV2|.
TGTGCCAGCAAGTCCAGCAATCAGCCCCAGCATTTT
CASKSSNQPQHF
>TRBJ2-7|13|.|TRBV5-1|.
TGCGCCAGCAGCTTATCCGGAGTCCACGAGCAGTACTTC
CASSLSGVHEQYF
>TRBJ2-3|14|.|TRBV6-1|.
TGTGCCAGCAGTGAATCGGGGTTCTTAGATACGCAGTATTTT
CASSESGFLDTQYF
>TRBJ2-4|14|.|TRBV3-1|.
TGTGCCAGCAGCCAAGGGGTGACGAGGGACATTCAGTACTTC
CASSQGVTRDIQYF
>TRBJ2-5|12|few|TRBV2|.
TGTGCCAGCCGGGGGGCCCGGGAGACCCAGTACTTC
CASRGARETQYF
>TRBJ1-2|12|.|TRBV9|.
TGTGCCAGCAGCCCGCGAGGAGGGGCGGGAAGCTTC
CASSPRGGAGSF
>TRBJ2-7|14|.|TRBV20-1|.
TGCAGTGCTCCAGACCGGGACCTAGCTCGCGAGCAGTACTTC
CSAPDRDLAREQYF
>TRBJ2-7|12|.|TRBV20-1|.
TGCAGTGCTCCAGGGCGTTCCTACGAGCAGTACTTC
CSAPGRSYEQYF
>TRBJ2-1|17|.|TRBV4-1|.
TGCGCCAGCAGCCAAGTTCGTCGTTTGAGCTCCTACAATGAGCAGTTCTTC
CASSQVRRLSSYNEQFF
>TRBJ1-1|11|.|TRBV20-1|.
TGCAGTGCTAGATATGGGGGTGAAGCTTTCTTT
CSARYGGEAFF
>TRBJ2-3|17|.|TRBV3-1|.
TGTGCCAGCAGCCAAGATTGGGCGGGGACCTACACAGATACGCAGTATTTT
CASSQDWAGTYTDTQYF
>TRBJ1-1|15|once|TRBV5-1|.
TGCGCCAGCAGACTACGCAGACAGTTGAACACTGAAGCTTTCTTT
CASRLRRQLNTEAFF
>TRBJ2-2|16|.|TRBV4-2|.
TGTGCCAGCAGCCCCCGAGGGGTAGTAAACACCGGGGAGCTGTTTTTT
CASSPRGVVNTGELFF
>TRBJ1-2|13|.|TRBV12-5|TRBD1
TGTGCTAGTGGTTCCACAGGGGTGGATGGCTACACCTTC
CASGSTGVDGYTF
>TRBJ2-3|17|.|TRBV6-2/TRBV6-3|.
TGTGCCAGCAGTTACGTCGGAGGCCCTGGTGGCACAGATACGCAGTATTTT
CASSYVGGPGGTDTQYF
>TRBJ2-4|15|.|TRBV15|.
TGTGCCACCAGCAGAGATGCCGGGCCCAGGAACATTCAGTACTTC
CATSRDAGPRNIQYF
>TRBJ2-7|12|.|TRBV2|TRBD1
TGTGCCACCTTGGACAGGCCTTACGAGCAGTACTTC
CATLDRPYEQYF
>TRBJ1-2|13|.|TRBV29-1|.
TGCAGCGTTGTGGGACCGAGCGACTATGGCTACACCTTC
CSVVGPSDYGYTF
>TRBJ2-2|17|once|TRBV4-2|TRBD1
TGTGCCAGCAGCCCCAGGGGACAGGGTTTTGACACCGGGGAGCTGTTTTTT
CASSPRGQGFDTGELFF
>TRBJ2-7|13|.|TRBV10-3|.
TGTGCCATCAGTGAGTCGGACCTCTACGAGCAGTACTTC
CAISESDLYEQYF
>TRBJ2-6|15|.|TRBV7-6|.
TGTGCCAGCAGCATTACAGATTCTGGGGCCAACGTCCTGACTTTC
CASSITDSGANVLTF
>TRBJ1-5|13|.|TRBV7-9|.
TGTGCCAGCAGCCCTGAGGGTTATCAGCCCCAGCATTTT
CASSPEGYQPQHF
>TRBJ2-5|16|.|TRBV14|.
TGTGCCAGCAGCCAATTTGTGGGGGCGCCCCCTGAGACCCAGTACTTC
CASSQFVGAPPETQYF
>TRBJ1-1|11|.|TRBV24-1|.
TGTGCCACCAGTGGAGGTGGGGAAGCTTTCTTT
CATSGGGEAFF
>TRBJ2-2|13|.|TRBV19|.
TGTGCAGCGCGGGATAGGAACACCGGGGAGCTGTTTTTT
CAARDRNTGELFF
>TRBJ2-5|15|.|TRBV11-2|TRBD2
TGTGCCAGCAGCGCCGGGACTAGCGGGGGGGAGACCCAGTACTTC
CASSAGTSGGETQYF
>TRBJ1-2|16|.|TRBV25-1|.
TGTGCCAGCAGTGAATTTATAAGTGGGGAAAGATATGGCTACACCTTC
CASSEFISGERYGYTF
>TRBJ2-1|15|.|TRBV9|TRBD2
TGTGCCAGCGCCGTGGGCGGGGGTACCCACAATGAGCAGTTCTTC
CASAVGGGTHNEQFF
>TRBJ1-2|13|.|TRBV27|TRBD1
TGTGCCAGCGGCCTGGGGACAGGGGAGGGCTACACCTTC
CASGLGTGEGYTF
>TRBJ1-6|15|.|TRBV9|.
TGTGCCAGCAGCGTAGGCTGGGGGAGTAATTCACCCCTCCACTTT
CASSVGWGSNSPLHF
>TRBJ1-1|14|.|TRBV12-3/TRBV12-4|.
TGTGCCAGCAGTTTAACCCCCCGGGTAGATGAAGCTTTCTTT
CASSLTPRVDEAFF
>TRBJ2-7|15|.|TRBV6-2/TRBV6-3|TRBD2
TGTGCCAGCAGCCAAGCCGGGACTAGCATTTACGAGCAGTACTTC
CASSQAGTSIYEQYF
>TRBJ1-2|14|.|TRBV29-1|TRBD1
TGCAGCGTGCGGGATCAGGGGGGAGGCTATGGCTACACCTTC
CSVRDQGGGYGYTF
>TRBJ1-1|14|once|TRBV20-1|.
TGCAGTGCTAGAGTAGGGGACAAGAACACTGAAGCTTTCTTT
CSARVGDKNTEAFF
>TRBJ2-7|13|.|TRBV3-1|TRBD1
TGTGCCAGCAGCCTCGGACAGGGGGCTCCGCAGTACTTC
CASSLGQGAPQYF
>TRBJ1-6|16|.|TRBV11-2|.
TGTGCCAGCAGCTTATGGGGGTCACAGTATAATTCACCCCTCCACTTT
CASSLWGSQYNSPLHF
>TRBJ2-5|13|.|TRBV4-1|.
TGCGCCAGCAGCCAAGCCCTTGGGGAGACCCAGTACTTC
CASSQALGETQYF
>TRBJ1-5|13|.|TRBV12-3/TRBV12-4|.
TGTGCCAGCAATTATGGGACAAATCAGCCCCAGCATTTT
CASNYGTNQPQHF
>TRBJ2-7|18|.|TRBV28|.
TGTGCCAGCAGTTTGCGATCAATTCGGGACTCTTCCTTCTACGAGCAGTACTTC
CASSLRSIRDSSFYEQYF
>TRBJ2-2|17|.|TRBV2|TRBD2
TGTGCCAGCAGTACCACTAGCGGGGGGGAGAACACCGGGGAGCTGTTTTTT
CASSTTSGGENTGELFF
>TRBJ2-7|12|.|TRBV2|.
TGTGCCAGCTTCGGCAGGTTTTACGAGCAGTACTTC
CASFGRFYEQYF
>TRBJ2-3|17|.|TRBV9|TRBD2
TGTGCCAGCAGCCCCCTGGGTTCGGGGGGGAGCACAGATACGCAGTATTTT
CASSPLGSGGSTDTQYF